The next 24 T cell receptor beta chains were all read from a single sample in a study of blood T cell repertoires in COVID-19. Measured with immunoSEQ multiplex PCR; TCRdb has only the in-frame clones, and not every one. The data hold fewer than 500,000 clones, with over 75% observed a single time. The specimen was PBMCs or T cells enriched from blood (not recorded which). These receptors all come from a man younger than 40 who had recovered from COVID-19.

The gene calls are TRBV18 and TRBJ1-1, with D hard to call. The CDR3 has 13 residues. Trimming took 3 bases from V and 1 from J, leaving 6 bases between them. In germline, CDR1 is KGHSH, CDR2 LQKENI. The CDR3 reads CASSPQKNTEAFF. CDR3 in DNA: TGTGCCAGCTCACCTCAGAAGAACACTGAAGCTTTCTTT. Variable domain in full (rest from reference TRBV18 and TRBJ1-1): NAGVMQNPRHLVRRRGQEARLRCSPMKGHSHVYWYRQLPEEGLKFMVYLQKENIIDESGMPKERFSAEFPKEGPSILRIQQVVRGDSAAYFCASSPQKNTEAFFGQGTRLTVV.

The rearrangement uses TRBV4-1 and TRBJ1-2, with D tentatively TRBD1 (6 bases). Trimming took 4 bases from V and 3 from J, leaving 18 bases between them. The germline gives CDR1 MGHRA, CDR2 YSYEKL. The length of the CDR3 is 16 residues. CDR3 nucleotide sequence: TGCGCCAGCAGCCCTTACCACAGGGAGGGTTACTATGGCTACACCTTC. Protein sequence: CASSPYHREGYYGYTF.

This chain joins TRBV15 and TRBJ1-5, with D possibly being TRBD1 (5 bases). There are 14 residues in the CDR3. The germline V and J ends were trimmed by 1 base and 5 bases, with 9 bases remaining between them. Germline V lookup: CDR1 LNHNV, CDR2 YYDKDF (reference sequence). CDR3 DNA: TGTGCCACCAGCAGAGGAGGCAGGGATCAGCCCCAGCATTTT. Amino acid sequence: CATSRGGRDQPQHF.

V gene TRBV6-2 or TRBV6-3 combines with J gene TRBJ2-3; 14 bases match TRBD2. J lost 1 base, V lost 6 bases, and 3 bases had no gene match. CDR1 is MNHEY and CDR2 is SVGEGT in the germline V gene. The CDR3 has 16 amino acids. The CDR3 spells CASSPGLAGGTDTQYF. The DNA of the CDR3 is TGTGCCAGCAGCCCGGGACTAGCGGGGGGCACAGATACGCAGTATTTT.

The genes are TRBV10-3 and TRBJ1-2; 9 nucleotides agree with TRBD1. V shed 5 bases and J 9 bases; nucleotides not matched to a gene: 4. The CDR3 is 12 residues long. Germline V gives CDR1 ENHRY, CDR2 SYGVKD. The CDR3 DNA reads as TGTGCCATCAGTACTGACAGGGGGAGCTACACCTTC. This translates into CAISTDRGSYTF.

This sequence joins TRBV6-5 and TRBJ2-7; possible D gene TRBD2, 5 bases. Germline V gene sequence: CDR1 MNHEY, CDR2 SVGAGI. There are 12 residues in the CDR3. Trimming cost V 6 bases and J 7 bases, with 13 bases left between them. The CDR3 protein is CASRQRTGEQYF. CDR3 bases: TGTGCCAGCAGACAGCGGACGGGGGAGCAGTACTTC.

CDR3 sequence (DNA): TGTGCCAGCATCAAGGCGGGGACGGAGACCCAGTACTTC. Its protein is CASIKAGTETQYF. V and J are TRBV3-1 (or the pseudogene TRBV3-2) and TRBJ2-5; D is perhaps TRBD2 (6 bases). The length of the CDR3 is 13 residues. Germline CDR1 LGHDT, CDR2 YNNKEL (reference sequence). Between the trimmed V and J ends, which lost 7 bases and 5 bases, there was a span of 14 bases.

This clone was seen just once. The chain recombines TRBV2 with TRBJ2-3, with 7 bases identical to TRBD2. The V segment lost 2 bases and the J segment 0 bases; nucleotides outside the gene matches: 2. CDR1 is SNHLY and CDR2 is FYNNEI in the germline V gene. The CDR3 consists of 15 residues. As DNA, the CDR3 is TGTGCCAGCAGTGAAAGACTAGCTAGCACAGATACGCAGTATTTT. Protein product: CASSERLASTDTQYF.

In nucleotides, the CDR3 is TGTGCCAGCTCGGGAGGGACAGGAGCGGATCAGCCCCAGCATTTT. This sequence encodes CASSGGTGADQPQHF. J is TRBJ1-5 and V is TRBV18; the match to TRBD1 covers 8 bases. There are 15 residues in the CDR3. Losses at the gene ends were 6 bases for V and 5 bases for J; bases not matched to a gene: 9. Germline V gene sequence: CDR1 KGHSH, CDR2 LQKENI.

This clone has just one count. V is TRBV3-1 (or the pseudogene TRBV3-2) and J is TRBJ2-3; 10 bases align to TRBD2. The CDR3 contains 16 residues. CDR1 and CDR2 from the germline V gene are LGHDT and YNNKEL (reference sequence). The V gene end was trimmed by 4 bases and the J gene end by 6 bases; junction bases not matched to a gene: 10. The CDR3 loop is CASSPLAGAFLDTQYF. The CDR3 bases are TGTGCCAGCAGCCCTCTAGCGGGGGCCTTCTTGGATACGCAGTATTTT.

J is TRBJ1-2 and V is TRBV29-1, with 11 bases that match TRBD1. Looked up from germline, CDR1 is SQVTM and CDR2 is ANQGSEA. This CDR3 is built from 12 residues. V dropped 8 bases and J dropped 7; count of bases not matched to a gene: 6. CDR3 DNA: TGCAGCAGCGGACAGGGGGCATCTGGCTACACCTTC. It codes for CSSGQGASGYTF.

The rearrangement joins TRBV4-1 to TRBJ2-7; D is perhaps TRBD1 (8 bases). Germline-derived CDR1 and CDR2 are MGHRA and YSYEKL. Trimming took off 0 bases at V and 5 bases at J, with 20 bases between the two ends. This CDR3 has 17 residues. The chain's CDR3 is CASSQERTGQGGNEQYF. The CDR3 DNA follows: TGCGCCAGCAGCCAAGAGCGCACCGGACAGGGAGGGAACGAGCAGTACTTC.

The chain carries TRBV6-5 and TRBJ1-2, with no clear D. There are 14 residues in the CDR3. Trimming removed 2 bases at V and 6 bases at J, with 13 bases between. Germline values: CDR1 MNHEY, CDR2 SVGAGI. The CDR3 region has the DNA TGTGCCAGCAGTTACAACAGCTTTAAGGATGGCTACACCTTC. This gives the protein CASSYNSFKDGYTF.

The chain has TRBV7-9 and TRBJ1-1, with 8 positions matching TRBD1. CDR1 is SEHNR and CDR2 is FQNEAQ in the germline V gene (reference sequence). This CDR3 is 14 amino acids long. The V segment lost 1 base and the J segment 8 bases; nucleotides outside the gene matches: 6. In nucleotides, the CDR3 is TGTGCCAGCAGCTTAGAGACAGGGGCTGGGGAAGCTTTCTTT. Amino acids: CASSLETGAGEAFF. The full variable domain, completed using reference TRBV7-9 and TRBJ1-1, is DTGVSQNPRHKITKRGQNVTFRCDPISEHNRLYWYRQTLGQGPEFLTYFQNEAQLEKSRLLSDRFSAERPKGSFSTLEIQRTEQGDSAMYLCASSLETGAGEAFFGQGTRLTVV.

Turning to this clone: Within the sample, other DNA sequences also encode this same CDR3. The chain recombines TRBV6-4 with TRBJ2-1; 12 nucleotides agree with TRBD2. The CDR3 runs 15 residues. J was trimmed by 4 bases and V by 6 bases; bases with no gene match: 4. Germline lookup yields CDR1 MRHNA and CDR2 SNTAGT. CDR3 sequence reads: CASSPLAGGYNEQFF. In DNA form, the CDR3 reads TGTGCCAGCAGCCCACTAGCGGGGGGATACAATGAGCAGTTCTTC.

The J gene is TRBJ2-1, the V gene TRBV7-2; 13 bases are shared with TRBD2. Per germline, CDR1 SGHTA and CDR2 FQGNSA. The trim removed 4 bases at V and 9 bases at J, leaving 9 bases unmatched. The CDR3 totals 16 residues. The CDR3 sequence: CASSSRTSGGGGEQFF. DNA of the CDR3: TGTGCCAGCAGCTCCCGGACTAGCGGGGGAGGTGGTGAGCAGTTCTTC. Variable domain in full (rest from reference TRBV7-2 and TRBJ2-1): GAGVSQSPSNKVTEKGKDVELRCDPISGHTALYWYRQSLGQGLEFLIYFQGNSAPDKSGLPSDRFSAERTGGSVSTLTIQRTQQEDSAVYLCASSSRTSGGGGEQFFGPGTRLTVL.

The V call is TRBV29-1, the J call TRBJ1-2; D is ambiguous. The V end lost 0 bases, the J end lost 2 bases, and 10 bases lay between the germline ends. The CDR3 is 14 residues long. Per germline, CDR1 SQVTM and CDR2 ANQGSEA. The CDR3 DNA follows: TGCAGCGTTGAAGATGAGGCACCGAACTATGGCTACACCTTC. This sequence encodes CSVEDEAPNYGYTF.

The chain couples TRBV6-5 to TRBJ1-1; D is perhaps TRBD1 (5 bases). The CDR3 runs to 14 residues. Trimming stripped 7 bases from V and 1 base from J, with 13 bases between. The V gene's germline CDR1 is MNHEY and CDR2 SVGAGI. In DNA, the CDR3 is TGTGCCAGCACCCTGGGGCTTTGGAACACTGAAGCTTTCTTT. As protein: CASTLGLWNTEAFF.

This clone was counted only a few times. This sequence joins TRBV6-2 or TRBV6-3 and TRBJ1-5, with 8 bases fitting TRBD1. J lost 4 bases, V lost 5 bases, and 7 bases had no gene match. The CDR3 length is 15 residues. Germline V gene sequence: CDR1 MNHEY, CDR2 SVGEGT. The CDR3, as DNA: TGTGCCAGCAGTACCAGCGGGACAGGTAATCAGCCCCAGCATTTT. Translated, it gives CASSTSGTGNQPQHF.

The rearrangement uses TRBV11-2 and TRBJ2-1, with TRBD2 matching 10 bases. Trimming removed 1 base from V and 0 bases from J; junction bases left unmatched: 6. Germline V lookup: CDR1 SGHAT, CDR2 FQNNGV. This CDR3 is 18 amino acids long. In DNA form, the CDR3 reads TGTGCCAGCAGCTTAGGGGACCTAGCGGGGGTCTCCTACAATGAGCAGTTCTTC. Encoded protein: CASSLGDLAGVSYNEQFF.

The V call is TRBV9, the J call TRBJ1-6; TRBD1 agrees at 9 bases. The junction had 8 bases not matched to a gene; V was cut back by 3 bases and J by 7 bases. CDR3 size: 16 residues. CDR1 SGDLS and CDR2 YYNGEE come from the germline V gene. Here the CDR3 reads CASSEHSGTGNSPLHF. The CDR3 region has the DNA TGTGCCAGCAGCGAACATTCCGGGACAGGGAATTCACCCCTCCACTTT.

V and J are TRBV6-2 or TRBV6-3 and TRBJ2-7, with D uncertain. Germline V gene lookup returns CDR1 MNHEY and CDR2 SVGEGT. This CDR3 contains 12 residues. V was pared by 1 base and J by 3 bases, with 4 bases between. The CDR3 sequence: CASSYYIYEQYF. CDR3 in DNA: TGTGCCAGCAGTTACTATATCTACGAGCAGTACTTC.

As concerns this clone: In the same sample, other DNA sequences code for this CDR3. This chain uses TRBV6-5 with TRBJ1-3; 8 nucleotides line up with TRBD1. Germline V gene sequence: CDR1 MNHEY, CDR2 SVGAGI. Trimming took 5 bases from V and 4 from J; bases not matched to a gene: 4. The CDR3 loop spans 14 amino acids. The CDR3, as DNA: TGTGCCAGCAGTAGGACAGGGACAGGAAACACCATATATTTT. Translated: CASSRTGTGNTIYF.

The CDR3 protein is CSPSDTEVAFF. The CDR3 coding sequence is TGCAGTCCCTCGGATACGGAGGTAGCTTTCTTT. V and J are TRBV20-1 and TRBJ1-1; unclear D gene. V was pared by 8 bases and J by 10 bases, with 17 bases between. Germline-derived CDR1 and CDR2 are DFQATT and SNEGSKA (reference sequence). The CDR3 has 11 amino acids.